This T cell receptor beta chain was recovered during a study of radiotherapy plus CTLA-4 blockade in lung cancer. The repertoire was sequenced with immunoSEQ multiplex PCR; TCRdb's copy has only in-frame clones and lacks some. The table records roughly 69,000 clones, 76% of them present only once. General observations from the study: The study found tumor-derived TCR clones expanded in blood after radiotherapy plus ipilimumab. Together with interferon-beta, which increased in serum after radiation, early dynamic changes in blood T cell clones were reportedly the best predictors of response.

On this clone itself: The target antigen is unknown.

This CDR3 comprises 15 residues. Germline V lookup: CDR1 SQVTM, CDR2 ANQGSEA. Trimming at V came to 6 bases and at J to 2 bases, leaving 11 bases not matched to a gene. V usage is TRBV29-1 and J usage is TRBJ1-2, with TRBD1 matching 8 bases. The input for sequencing was peripheral blood, taken from a patient treated with radiotherapy plus ipilimumab. This sequence was found in a human donor with non-small cell lung cancer whose response to radiotherapy plus ipilimumab could not be evaluated. Some clones in this sample may be carry-over from other donors' samples. This CDR3 reads CSVLSTGVGNYGYTF. CDR3 bases: TGCAGCGTCCTTTCGACAGGGGTGGGGAACTATGGCTACACCTTC.